These T cell receptor beta chains were read from a single sample in a study of T cells in Graves' hyperthyroidism and ophthalmopathy. TCRdb re-called the multiplex PCR reads through MiXCR, storing one row per CDR3 protein. The table has a few hundred thousand distinct CDR3 sequences, about 15% seen once. The sequenced sample consisted of blood. These receptors all come from a woman aged 25-40 years with Graves' hyperthyroidism that later progressed to Graves' ophthalmopathy. Each CDR3 is given with its conserved first and last residue. D genes are given only for firm matches. Not every row has a clone size; where given, it reads once, few, many or a size class.

NA,many,TRBJ1-1,TRBV27,CASTAIRGVTEAFF,TGTGCCAGCACCGCGATAAGGGGGGTAACTGAAGCTTTCTTT
NA,many,TRBJ1-6,TRBV6-2/TRBV6-3,CASSVIETNSPLHF,TGTGCCAGCTCCGTCATTGAAACAAATTCACCCCTCCACTTT
TRBD1,many,TRBJ1-1,TRBV3-1,CASGKGQAMFFPNTEAFF,TGTGCCAGCGGCAAGGGACAGGCCATGTTTTTTCCGAACACTGAAGCTTTCTTT
TRBD2,many,TRBJ2-1,TRBV6-1,CASSTRLAEYNEQFF,TGTGCCAGCAGTACCCGACTAGCGGAGTACAATGAGCAGTTCTTC
NA,many,TRBJ1-5,TRBV7-6,CASSLQGGYNQPQHF,TGTGCCAGCAGCTTACAGGGAGGGTACAATCAGCCCCAGCATTTT
NA,many,TRBJ1-1,TRBV2,CASSDLSGLGSEAFF,TGTGCCAGCAGTGATCTTTCCGGCCTGGGATCCGAAGCTTTCTTT
NA,NA,TRBJ2-1,TRBV9,CASSLWGGLLDEQFF,TGTGCCAGCAGCCTATGGGGCGGGCTATTGGATGAGCAGTTCTTC
TRBD1,NA,TRBJ1-2,TRBV19,CASNRGLKGYTF,TGTGCCAGTAACAGGGGGCTTAAAGGCTACACCTTC
TRBD2,NA,TRBJ2-7,TRBV19,CASSVQGLAGEGGYEQYF,TGTGCCAGTAGTGTTCAGGGACTAGCGGGAGAAGGTGGGTACGAGCAGTACTTC
TRBD1,many,TRBJ1-2,TRBV2,CASRGTAYGYTF,TGTGCCAGCAGGGGGACAGCCTATGGCTACACCTTC
TRBD1,many,TRBJ2-3,TRBV20-1,CSARDRVGGYTDTQYF,TGCAGTGCTAGGGACAGGGTTGGGGGTTACACAGATACGCAGTATTTT
NA,NA,TRBJ1-4,TRBV29-1,CSAPGEGDGEKLFF,TGCAGCGCCCCAGGGGAGGGAGATGGGGAAAAACTGTTTTTT
NA,few,TRBJ1-1,TRBV29-1,CSVGWSTEAFF,TGCAGCGTTGGATGGAGCACTGAAGCTTTCTTT
TRBD1,few,TRBJ2-7,TRBV10-3,CALEGQGGSYEQYF,TGTGCCCTCGAAGGACAGGGGGGATCCTACGAGCAGTACTTC
NA,many,TRBJ2-1,TRBV24-1,CATSDNPGRFVNEQFF,TGTGCCACCAGTGACAACCCCGGGAGATTCGTGAATGAGCAGTTCTTC
TRBD1,many,TRBJ1-2,TRBV5-1,CASSFLPGTADLGGYTF,TGCGCCAGCAGCTTTCTTCCCGGGACAGCGGACCTTGGTGGCTACACCTTC
NA,many,TRBJ2-5,TRBV12-3/TRBV12-4,CASRTSLIETQYF,TGTGCCAGCAGAACCTCGTTGATCGAGACCCAGTACTTC
NA,many,TRBJ1-3,TRBV12-3/TRBV12-4,CASGAQGSGNTIYF,TGTGCCAGCGGGGCGCAGGGCTCTGGAAACACCATATATTTT
NA,many,TRBJ2-5,TRBV12-3/TRBV12-4,CASSLPDGWETQYF,TGTGCCAGCAGTTTGCCGGACGGGTGGGAGACCCAGTACTTC
NA,many,TRBJ2-7,TRBV27,CASSLYGGPAPGEQYF,TGTGCCAGCAGTTTATACGGGGGGCCGGCCCCGGGGGAGCAGTACTTC